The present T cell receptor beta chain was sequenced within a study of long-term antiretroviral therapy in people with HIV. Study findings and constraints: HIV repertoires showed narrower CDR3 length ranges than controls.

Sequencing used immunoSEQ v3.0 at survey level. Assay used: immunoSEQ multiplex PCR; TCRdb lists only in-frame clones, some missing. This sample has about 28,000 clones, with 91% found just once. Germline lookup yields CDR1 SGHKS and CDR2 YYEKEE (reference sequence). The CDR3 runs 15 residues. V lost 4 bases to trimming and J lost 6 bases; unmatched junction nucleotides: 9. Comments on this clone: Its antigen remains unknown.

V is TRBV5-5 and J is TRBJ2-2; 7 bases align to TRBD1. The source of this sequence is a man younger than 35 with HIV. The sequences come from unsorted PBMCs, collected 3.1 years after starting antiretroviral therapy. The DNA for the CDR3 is TGTGCCAGCAGCGTACTACGGACAGGCTCCGGGGAGCTGTTTTTT. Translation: CASSVLRTGSGELFF. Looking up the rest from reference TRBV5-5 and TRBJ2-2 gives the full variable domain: DAGVTQSPTHLIKTRGQQVTLRCSPISGHKSVSWYQQVLGQGPQFIFQYYEKEERGRGNFPDRFSARQFPNYSSELNVNALLLGDSALYLCASSVLRTGSGELFFGEGSRLTVL.